Presented here are 18 T cell receptor beta chains from one specimen sequenced in a study of blood T cells in healthy people across ages. A second PCR of roughly 7 to 11 cycles used a sample-barcoded 5' primer and a J-beta primer mix. TCRdb redid the calling of the 5' RACE reads with MiXCR, one entry per CDR3 protein. Of about 930,000 distinct CDR3 sequences listed, 25% to 30% are singletons. This same sample was also taken into another study, of T cells of mothers and their children.

Sequencing was performed on blood. These receptors were taken from a middle-aged woman in good health.

V gene TRBV29-1 combines with J gene TRBJ1-3; D gene uncertain. There are 12 residues in the CDR3. Germline assignment: CDR1 SQVTM and CDR2 ANQGSEA. The V gene lost 0 bases and the J gene lost 4 bases, with 4 bases spanning the gap. This CDR3 is CSVEEGGNTIYF. CDR3 coding DNA: TGCAGCGTTGAAGAGGGCGGAAACACCATATATTTT.

This clonotype was seen a few times. The rearrangement joins TRBV10-2 to TRBJ1-2, with 10 bases matching TRBD1. The germline CDR1 and CDR2 sequences are WSHSY and SAAADI. Trimming took 0 bases from V and 9 from J; bases not matched to a gene: 10. The CDR3 length is 16 residues. The CDR3 DNA reads as TGCGCCAGCAGTGAGTCGAGTAGGACAGGGGGACAACGCTACACCTTC. This sequence encodes CASSESSRTGGQRYTF.

This clonotype was seen once. At one boundary the junction diverges from the germline segment, which might be a read error. This chain uses TRBV6-6 with TRBJ1-1; D uncertain. The CDR3 is made up of 12 amino acids. CDR1 is MNHNY and CDR2 is SVGAGI in the germline V gene (reference sequence). The CDR3 DNA reads TGTGTCAGCAGTTTAACTGGCACTGAAGCTTTCTTT. Residues: CVSSLTGTEAFF.

This chain uses TRBV12-3 or TRBV12-4 with TRBJ2-3; D is unresolved. The V end was cut by 0 bases, the J end by 4 bases, with 11 bases between. The CDR3 runs to 15 residues. In DNA form, the CDR3 reads TGTGCCAGCAGTTTAGCAGCAGCCGGGTCAGATACGCAGTATTTT. Translation: CASSLAAAGSDTQYF.

V is TRBV20-1 and J is TRBJ1-2; the match to TRBD1 covers 9 bases. The length of the CDR3 is 13 residues. From germline, CDR1 is DFQATT and CDR2 SNEGSKA (reference sequence). The trim removed 3 bases at V and 4 bases at J, leaving 3 bases unmatched. CDR3 residues: CSARWDRVYGYTF. The CDR3 DNA reads TGCAGTGCTAGGTGGGACAGGGTCTATGGCTACACCTTC.

The V gene is TRBV7-8, the J gene TRBJ2-3; 7 nucleotides line up with TRBD1. CDR3 length: 15 residues. Germline trimming cut 7 bases from V and 0 bases from J; bases unmatched to any gene: 7. Germline assignment: CDR1 SGHVS and CDR2 FQNEAQ. The DNA of the CDR3 is TGTGCCAGCACCTCACGACAGGGTAGCACAGATACGCAGTATTTT. Its translation: CASTSRQGSTDTQYF.

This clonotype was observed a few times. The V gene is TRBV20-1, the J gene TRBJ2-3; TRBD2 might be the D (6 bases). Per germline, CDR1 DFQATT and CDR2 SNEGSKA (reference sequence). The CDR3 runs to 15 residues. Trimming left V 3 bases short and J 5 bases short, with 18 bases between. This CDR3 is CSASSPDSGGDTQYF. The CDR3 bases are TGCAGTGCTAGTTCCCCGGACTCCGGGGGAGATACGCAGTATTTT.

This rearrangement joins TRBV7-2 to TRBJ2-7, with D perhaps TRBD2 (7 bases). The CDR3 consists of 16 residues. CDR1 and CDR2 (germline): SGHTA, FQGNSA. Trimming took 0 bases from V and 3 from J, leaving 15 bases between them. The CDR3 reads CASSLARGGALYEQYF. The CDR3 nucleotides are TGTGCCAGCAGCTTAGCAAGAGGGGGGGCCCTCTACGAGCAGTACTTC.

V is TRBV5-1 and J is TRBJ2-1; 7 bases fit TRBD1. The CDR3 is 14 amino acids. Germline V lookup: CDR1 SGHRS, CDR2 YFSETQ. V lost 3 bases and J lost 13; bases outside the gene matches: 13. The CDR3 protein is CASSWGTAKETQFF. For the CDR3, the DNA is TGCGCCAGCAGCTGGGGGACAGCAAAAGAGACCCAGTTCTTC.

This clonotype was counted a few times. The V gene is TRBV9, the J gene TRBJ1-1; TRBD1 is a possible D gene (6 bases). Germline CDR1 reads SGDLS; CDR2 reads YYNGEE. Trimming shortened V by 1 base and J by 5 bases, and 15 bases separated the two germline ends. The CDR3 has 15 amino acids. The CDR3 DNA follows: TGTGCCAGCAGCGTATCGGGGGGGGCGCAAACTGAAGCTTTCTTT. Its translation: CASSVSGGAQTEAFF.

The chain uses TRBV4-2 and TRBJ2-5; no firm D call. The better agreement between TRBJ2-7 and the DNA end casts doubt on the J call. The CDR3 runs 13 residues. Germline loops: CDR1 LGHNA, CDR2 YNFKEQ. The CDR3 bases are TGTGCCAGCAGCCTAAAGGGCGCCGACGAGCAGTACTTC. Protein product: CASSLKGADEQYF.

This clonotype was observed a few times. CDR3 sequence: CASSLAHRDYGYTF. In nucleotides, the CDR3 is TGTGCCAGCAGCTTAGCCCACAGGGACTATGGCTACACCTTC. V is TRBV7-2 and J is TRBJ1-2, with D perhaps TRBD1 (6 bases). V was shortened by 0 bases and J by 3 bases, with 8 bases between the two germline ends. From germline, CDR1 is SGHTA and CDR2 FQGNSA. This CDR3 has 14 residues.

Comments on this clonotype: Relative to the germline gene, one junction end is altered; a read error may explain this. The genes are TRBV18 and TRBJ1-2, with D tentatively TRBD1 (6 bases). Germline V gene lookup returns CDR1 KGHSH and CDR2 LQKENI. This CDR3 has 14 residues. The CDR3 loop is CASPPRRTDYGYTF. DNA for the CDR3: TGTGCCAGCCCACCACGGCGGACAGACTATGGCTACACCTTC.

As regards this clonotype: Relative to the germline gene, one junction end is altered; a read error may explain this. The chain links TRBV6-2 or TRBV6-3 to TRBJ2-1, with 7 bases that match TRBD1. This CDR3 spans 14 amino acids. Per the germline V gene, CDR1 is MNHEY and CDR2 is SVGEGT. The CDR3: CASSWDSSYNEWFF. The CDR3 DNA reads TGTGCCAGCAGTTGGGACAGCTCCTACAATGAGTGGTTCTTT.

This clonotype was detected only once. The chain recombines TRBV2 with TRBJ1-5; D perhaps matches TRBD1 (6 bases). This CDR3 spans 15 amino acids. CDR1 and CDR2 from the germline V gene are SNHLY and FYNNEI. Trimming left V 4 bases short and J 2 bases short, with 12 bases between. In DNA form, the CDR3 reads TGTGCCAGCAGTGCGGGGGGCTCTGGCAATCAGCCCCAGCATTTT. Amino acid sequence: CASSAGGSGNQPQHF.

This clonotype was recorded a few times. In DNA, the CDR3 is TGTGCCAGCAGTGAAGCGCTTATAACCGGGGAGCTGTTTTTT. Translating it yields CASSEALITGELFF. This chain connects TRBV2 to TRBJ2-2; D uncertain. Germline V gene sequence: CDR1 SNHLY, CDR2 FYNNEI. Trimming left V 0 bases short and J 5 bases short, with 7 bases between. The CDR3 runs 14 residues.

V usage is TRBV5-1 and J usage is TRBJ2-5; D tentatively reads TRBD1 or TRBD2 (5 bases each). The germline gives CDR1 SGHRS, CDR2 YFSETQ. This CDR3 is 15 amino acids long. Between the trimmed V and J ends, which lost 6 bases and 1 base, there was a span of 16 bases. Here the CDR3 reads CASKESGPSQETQYF. Here the CDR3 DNA reads TGCGCCAGCAAAGAGTCGGGACCATCCCAAGAGACCCAGTACTTC.

This clonotype has only a few counts. This rearrangement joins TRBV7-9 to TRBJ2-1; 10 bases are shared with TRBD2. With V trimmed by 3 bases and J by 3 bases, 2 bases remained unmatched. The CDR3 has 15 amino acids. The germline V gene has CDR1 SEHNR and CDR2 FQNEAQ (reference sequence). The DNA for the CDR3 is TGTGCCAGCAGCTTCGCTAGCGGGAGCTACAATGAGCAGTTCTTC. This encodes CASSFASGSYNEQFF.